This T cell receptor (beta chain) was sequenced during a study of control samples from healthy donors and cancer patients. Assay: immunoSEQ multiplex PCR; the TCRdb copy retains only in-frame clones and omits some. Of over 75,000 clones in the sample, over 80% were seen once. CDR1 and CDR2 (germline): KGHSY, FQNENV. Deletions cut 2 bases from V and 3 bases from J, with 16 bases between. The CDR3 extends over 16 amino acids. The source of this sequence is a man younger than 40 in good health. The rearrangement links TRBV16 to TRBJ1-2; tentatively, D is TRBD1 (6 bases). Sequenced sample: blood. Here the CDR3 DNA reads TGTGCCAGCAGCCAACCCGGGGGGCCAGTCTACTATGGCTACACCTTC. Translation gives CASSQPGGPVYYGYTF.